The next 25 T cell receptor beta chains were all read from a single sample in a study of technical replicates of blood from four donors. The table came from immunoSEQ multiplex PCR; TCRdb's copy has only in-frame clones and leaves some out. The sample yields 85,000 to 100,000 clones, 95% seen once. The specimen sequenced was T cells isolated from PBMCs. The source of these receptors is a human donor in good health.

J is TRBJ2-7 and V is TRBV28; 8 nucleotides agree with TRBD1. The CDR3 is made up of 14 amino acids. Looked up from germline, CDR1 is MDHEN and CDR2 is SYDVKM. V lost 3 bases and J lost 5; bases outside the gene matches: 6. CDR3 amino acids: CASSLDREGNEQYF. The CDR3 DNA is TGTGCCAGCAGTTTGGACAGGGAAGGGAACGAGCAGTACTTC.

CDR3 DNA: TGTGCCAGCAGTTTCACCTCGATCCGGGCGGGCTACGAGCAGTACTTC. Translated, it gives CASSFTSIRAGYEQYF. The chain employs TRBV6-6 and TRBJ2-7, with D maybe TRBD2 (5 bases). The CDR3 spans 16 residues. The germline V gene has CDR1 MNHNY and CDR2 SVGAGI (reference sequence). V lost 4 bases and J 3 bases, leaving 19 bases between the germline ends.

The gene calls are TRBV28 and TRBJ1-3; no clear D. The CDR3 has 13 amino acids. CDR1 and CDR2 from the germline V gene are MDHEN and SYDVKM. V lost 7 bases and J lost 2, with 9 bases in between. CDR3 coding DNA: TGTGCCAGCAACCGAGGGCCTGGAAACACCATATATTTT. Amino acid sequence: CASNRGPGNTIYF.

CDR3 sequence (DNA): TGCGCCAGCAGCTCTGGAGTCGGGGAGCTGTTTTTT. Encoded protein: CASSSGVGELFF. The rearrangement links TRBV5-1 to TRBJ2-2, with D uncertain. Germline CDR1 reads SGHRS; CDR2 reads YFSETQ. The CDR3 length is 12 residues. Trimming left V 3 bases short and J 7 bases short, with 7 bases between.

The rearrangement uses TRBV15 and TRBJ1-1; D gene uncertain. This CDR3 region has 14 residues. Per germline, CDR1 LNHNV and CDR2 YYDKDF (reference sequence). V was trimmed by 1 base and J by 0 bases, leaving 6 bases between them. The CDR3 sequence is CATSRVSMNTEAFF. The DNA for the CDR3 is TGTGCCACCAGCAGAGTTAGCATGAACACTGAAGCTTTCTTT.

Comment on this clone: Its ends do not fully match the called genes, so a read error is possible. This specimen includes other DNA sequences encoding the same CDR3. The V and J genes are TRBV7-9 and TRBJ1-1; 8 bases fit TRBD1. Germline V lookup: CDR1 SEHNR, CDR2 FQNEAQ (reference sequence). The CDR3 contains 13 residues. The CDR3 is CASSTTGTGEAFF. In DNA, the CDR3 is TGTGCTAGCAGCACGACAGGGACAGGTGAAGCTTTCTTT.

The gene calls are TRBV7-9 and TRBJ1-4; D remains unclear. Germline V gene lookup returns CDR1 SEHNR and CDR2 FQNEAQ (reference sequence). V lost 2 bases and J 7 bases, leaving 11 bases between the germline ends. The CDR3 is made up of 14 amino acids. CDR3 sequence (DNA): TGTGCCAGCAGCTTACTCCGCCCGGGTGAAAAACTGTTTTTT. Protein sequence: CASSLLRPGEKLFF.

J is TRBJ1-5 and V is TRBV4-1; unclear D gene. The CDR3 runs to 16 residues. Trimming removed 0 bases from V and 0 bases from J, with 9 bases in between. CDR1 MGHRA and CDR2 YSYEKL come from the germline V gene. CDR3 nucleotide sequence: TGCGCCAGCAGCCAAGATTCCGGGGTTAGCAATCAGCCCCAGCATTTT. Residues: CASSQDSGVSNQPQHF.

CDR3 loop: CASSPRLSRYNEQFF. In DNA form, the CDR3 reads TGTGCCAGCAGCCCTAGACTTAGTCGATACAATGAGCAGTTCTTC. The chain links TRBV7-9 to TRBJ2-1; no clear D. The CDR3 is made up of 15 amino acids. The V end was cut by 5 bases, the J end by 4 bases, with 15 bases between. Looked up from germline, CDR1 is SEHNR and CDR2 is FQNEAQ (reference sequence).

This clone showed up just once. J is TRBJ2-7 and V is TRBV9; D perhaps matches TRBD1 (6 bases). CDR3 length: 15 amino acids. Germline V gene lookup returns CDR1 SGDLS and CDR2 YYNGEE. The ends were cut back, 0 bases at V and 4 bases at J, with 14 bases in the middle. Here the CDR3 reads CASSVGGVQGYEQYF. DNA of the CDR3: TGTGCCAGCAGCGTAGGCGGAGTTCAGGGGTACGAGCAGTACTTC.

This chain joins TRBV29-1 and TRBJ1-1, with 8 bases matching TRBD1. Germline CDR1 reads SQVTM; CDR2 reads ANQGSEA. The CDR3 is 13 amino acids. The J segment lost 7 bases and the V segment lost 6 bases, leaving 10 bases of the junction unmatched. The CDR3 here is CSVETGETLEAFF. As DNA, the CDR3 is TGCAGCGTCGAGACAGGGGAAACCCTTGAAGCTTTCTTT.

V gene TRBV9 combines with J gene TRBJ2-1; 8 bases match TRBD2. Trimming removed 7 bases from V and 6 bases from J; junction bases left unmatched: 12. The V gene's germline CDR1 is SGDLS and CDR2 YYNGEE. This CDR3 spans 15 amino acids. The CDR3 nucleotides are TGTGCCAGCGGGCATGCAGCGGGGGTTCGCAATGAGCAGTTCTTC. This translates into CASGHAAGVRNEQFF.

This rearrangement joins TRBV7-8 to TRBJ1-4, with D unclear. This CDR3 is 16 amino acids long. V was trimmed by 2 bases and J by 2 bases, leaving 12 bases between them. The germline CDR1 and CDR2 sequences are SGHVS and FQNEAQ. DNA of the CDR3: TGTGCCAGCAGCTTATCGCGGGGTTTGACTAATGAAAAACTGTTTTTT. It translates to CASSLSRGLTNEKLFF.

The chain combines TRBV6-1 with TRBJ1-2; no clear D gene. The germline V gene has CDR1 MNHNS and CDR2 SASEGT. The CDR3 consists of 16 residues. V was clipped by 2 bases and J by 2 bases, with 15 bases between them. CDR3 residues: CASSEPLPGINYGYTF. CDR3 bases: TGTGCCAGCAGTGAACCCCTACCGGGGATAAACTATGGCTACACCTTC.

The chain is built from TRBV5-1 and TRBJ2-7; 9 bases are a match to TRBD2. The CDR3 consists of 14 residues. CDR1 and CDR2 (germline): SGHRS, YFSETQ. Unmatched junction bases numbered 4, after V lost 2 bases and J lost 4 bases. DNA of the CDR3: TGCGCCAGCAGCTTCGGGACTAGCACTTACGAGCAGTACTTC. Translation: CASSFGTSTYEQYF.

This chain uses TRBV10-2 with TRBJ1-1, with 8 bases that match TRBD1. J was trimmed by 3 bases and V by 7 bases; bases with no gene match: 4. The CDR3 sequence is 13 residues long. CDR1 and CDR2 from the germline V gene are WSHSY and SAAADI. The CDR3 spells CASTQGAYTEAFF. CDR3 bases: TGCGCCAGCACCCAGGGGGCGTACACTGAAGCTTTCTTT.

The rearrangement joins TRBV7-8 to TRBJ2-2; D is ambiguous. CDR3 length equals 17 residues. V dropped 6 bases and J dropped 1 base, with 18 bases sitting between them. CDR1 and CDR2 (germline): SGHVS, FQNEAQ. In nucleotides, the CDR3 is TGTGCCAGCAGATCACTCTGGCGGCAAGAGAACACCGGGGAGCTGTTTTTT. Encoded protein: CASRSLWRQENTGELFF. Looking up the rest from reference TRBV7-8 and TRBJ2-2 gives the full variable domain: GAGVSQSPRYKVAKRGQDVALRCDPISGHVSLFWYQQALGQGPEFLTYFQNEAQLDKSGLPSDRFFAERPEGSVSTLKIQRTQQEDSAVYLCASRSLWRQENTGELFFGEGSRLTVL.

In DNA form, the CDR3 reads TGTGCCAGTAGTATAGCAACAGGGCCTACCTACGAGCAGTACTTC. This encodes CASSIATGPTYEQYF. This chain links TRBV19 with TRBJ2-7; possible D gene TRBD1, 6 bases. CDR1 is LNHDA and CDR2 is SQIVND in the germline V gene (reference sequence). The CDR3 has 15 residues. Trimming removed 1 base at V and 2 bases at J, with 12 bases between. Full variable domain (rest looked up from reference TRBV19 and TRBJ2-7): DGGITQSPKYLFRKEGQNVTLSCEQNLNHDAMYWYRQDPGQGLRLIYYSQIVNDFQKGDIAEGYSVSREKKESFPLTVTSAQKNPTAFYLCASSIATGPTYEQYFGPGTRLTVT.

The chain recombines TRBV7-9 with TRBJ2-3, with 11 bases that match TRBD1. V was clipped by 5 bases and J by 2 bases; unmatched bases: 6. The V gene's germline CDR1 is SEHNR and CDR2 FQNEAQ (reference sequence). This CDR3 spans 16 amino acids. The CDR3, as DNA: TGTGCCAGCAGCCCCCGGGACAGGGGGGTCACAGATACGCAGTATTTT. Translated: CASSPRDRGVTDTQYF.

This chain links TRBV2 with TRBJ2-2; maybe TRBD1 (6 bases). The germline V gene encodes CDR1 SNHLY and CDR2 FYNNEI. Trimming left V 0 bases short and J 4 bases short, with 15 bases between. This CDR3 has 17 amino acids. DNA of the CDR3: TGTGCCAGCAGTGAAGCGTCGACAGGCTACCTCACCGGGGAGCTGTTTTTT. Amino acid sequence: CASSEASTGYLTGELFF.

This rearrangement joins TRBV7-9 to TRBJ1-6; 8 positions match TRBD1. The CDR3 runs 14 residues. Trimming took 5 bases from V and 11 from J; bases not matched to a gene: 8. Germline CDR1 is SEHNR and CDR2 is FQNEAQ (reference sequence). The DNA of the CDR3 is TGTGCCAGCAGCCCAGGACAGGGAGGAACACCCCTCCACTTT. It is translated as CASSPGQGGTPLHF.

The J gene is TRBJ2-7, the V gene TRBV4-1, with 9 bases identical to TRBD2. CDR1 is MGHRA and CDR2 is YSYEKL in the germline V gene. Trimming cost V 2 bases and J 1 base; bases outside gene matches: 6. CDR3 size: 16 residues. CDR3 sequence reads: CASSQTPGLASYEQYF. CDR3 nucleotide sequence: TGCGCCAGCAGCCAAACACCGGGACTAGCATCCTACGAGCAGTACTTC.

The CDR3 DNA sequence: TGCGCCAGCAGCAAGGACAGGGGGCAGTCAGATACGCAGTATTTT. Residues: CASSKDRGQSDTQYF. This chain joins TRBV10-1 and TRBJ2-3, with 11 bases identical to TRBD1. This CDR3 is built from 15 residues. Per the germline V gene, CDR1 is WNHNN and CDR2 is SYGVQD (reference sequence). V trimming: 6 bases; J trimming: 4 bases; junction bases outside the gene matches: 6.

J is TRBJ2-5 and V is TRBV10-3, with TRBD1 matching 10 bases. The CDR3 has 16 amino acids. V lost 6 bases to trimming and J lost 5 bases; unmatched junction nucleotides: 12. Germline loops: CDR1 ENHRY, CDR2 SYGVKD. CDR3 sequence (DNA): TGTGCCATCAGGGTGTCGACAGGGGGCTTGCCGGAGACCCAGTACTTC. Protein product: CAIRVSTGGLPETQYF.

CDR3 nucleotides: TGTGCCAGCAGTTTAGCAGGGGGCTATGGCTACACCTTC. Its protein product is CASSLAGGYGYTF. The gene calls are TRBV28 and TRBJ1-2; 7 positions match TRBD1. The CDR3 consists of 13 residues. CDR1 is MDHEN, CDR2 SYDVKM, per germline. V lost 2 bases to trimming and J lost 4 bases; unmatched junction nucleotides: 1.